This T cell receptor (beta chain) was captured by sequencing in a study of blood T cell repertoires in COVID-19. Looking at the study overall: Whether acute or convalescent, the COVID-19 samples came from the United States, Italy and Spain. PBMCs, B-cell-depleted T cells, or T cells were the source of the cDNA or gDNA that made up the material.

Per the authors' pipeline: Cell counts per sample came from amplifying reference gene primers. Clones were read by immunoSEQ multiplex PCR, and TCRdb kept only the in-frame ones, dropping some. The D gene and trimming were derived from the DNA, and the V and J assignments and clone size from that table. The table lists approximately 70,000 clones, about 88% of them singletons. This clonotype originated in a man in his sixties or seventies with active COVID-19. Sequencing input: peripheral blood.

The CDR3 spells CASSPRNSGSRDEQFF. CDR3 DNA: TGTGCCAGTAGTCCCCGAAACAGCGGGAGTCGGGATGAGCAGTTCTTC. V and J are TRBV19 and TRBJ2-1; TRBD2 agrees at 8 bases. Looked up from germline, CDR1 is LNHDA and CDR2 is SQIVND (reference sequence). This CDR3 region has 16 residues. V was clipped by 5 bases and J by 8 bases; unmatched bases: 14.